The rows below give T cell receptor beta chains drawn from one sample of a study of siplizumab effects on memory and regulatory T cells. Repertoires were generated with immunoSEQ multiplex PCR, while TCRdb's copy carries only in-frame clones and drops some. The sample includes some 41,000 clones, more than 70% seen only once; the top ten take around 0.25%. The sequenced sample consisted of naive CD4+ T cells sorted from blood. Source of these receptors: a human donor in good health. Each CDR3 is given with its conserved first and last residue. Each record gives: J gene, CDR3 length, V gene, D gene, clone size, CDR3 protein, CDR3 DNA. A D gene is named only where the DNA matches it firmly. Size tells how often a clone was seen (once, few, many) or the class of an expanded clone, and some rows leave it out.

>TRBJ2-5|15|TRBV19|.|.
CASSTLAVGEETQYF
TGTGCCAGTAGTACATTAGCGGTTGGGGAGGAGACCCAGTACTTC
>TRBJ2-7|11|TRBV18|.|few
CASSPDLGQYF
TGTGCCAGCTCCCCGGACCTAGGACAGTACTTC
>TRBJ2-2|14|TRBV9|.|.
CASSARVGTGELFF
TGTGCCAGCAGCGCTAGAGTCGGCACCGGGGAGCTGTTTTTT
>TRBJ2-7|13|TRBV6-5|.|few
CASSRTGVHEQYF
TGTGCCAGCAGCAGAACAGGCGTCCACGAGCAGTACTTC
>TRBJ2-3|14|TRBV11-2|.|.
CASSLWTSTDTQYF
TGTGCCAGCAGCTTGTGGACAAGCACAGATACGCAGTATTTT
>TRBJ1-2|18|TRBV4-1|TRBD1|.
CASSQVRQGALANYGYTF
TGCGCCAGCAGCCAAGTAAGGCAGGGGGCCCTAGCTAACTATGGCTACACCTTC
>TRBJ2-2|17|TRBV2|TRBD2|once
CASRTGTSGGITGELFF
TGTGCCAGCAGAACCGGGACTAGCGGGGGAATTACCGGGGAGCTGTTTTTT
>TRBJ2-6|17|TRBV18|.|once
CASSPGTTGSGANVLTF
TGTGCCAGCTCACCAGGTACTACAGGCTCTGGGGCCAACGTCCTGACTTTC
>TRBJ1-2|15|TRBV2|.|.
CASSGRDAVPYGYTF
TGTGCCAGCAGTGGCCGGGACGCAGTACCCTATGGCTACACCTTC
>TRBJ2-1|15|TRBV9|TRBD1|.
CASSGKGADYNEQFF
TGTGCCAGCAGCGGAAAGGGGGCGGACTACAATGAGCAGTTCTTC
>TRBJ2-1|15|TRBV5-1|.|once
CASSLVGGPEYEQFF
TGCGCCAGCAGCTTGGTGGGGGGCCCCGAGTATGAGCAGTTCTTC
>TRBJ2-3|20|TRBV5-1|TRBD2|.
CASSLFTPGLAGGRTDTQYF
TGCGCCAGCAGCTTGTTCACACCGGGACTAGCGGGAGGGAGGACAGATACGCAGTATTTT
>TRBJ2-7|11|TRBV6-5|.|.
CASSEDYEQYF
TGTGCCAGCAGTGAGGACTACGAGCAGTACTTC
>TRBJ1-1|14|TRBV7-6|.|.
CASSLERGGTEAFF
TGTGCCAGCAGCTTAGAGAGGGGGGGAACTGAAGCTTTCTTT
>TRBJ1-2|14|TRBV28|TRBD1|.
CASSSGGTSVGYTF
TGTGCCAGCAGTTCAGGGGGTACCTCCGTCGGCTACACCTTC
>TRBJ2-3|15|TRBV6-1|TRBD1|.
CASSEVGQGADTQYF
TGTGCCAGCAGTGAAGTTGGACAGGGAGCAGATACGCAGTATTTT
>TRBJ1-2|15|TRBV7-9|TRBD1|once
CASSVAGTALLGYTF
TGTGCCAGCAGCGTCGCCGGGACAGCCCTCCTGGGCTACACCTTC
>TRBJ2-7|13|TRBV6-1|.|once
CASSPKTAYEQYF
TGTGCCAGCAGCCCCAAGACAGCCTACGAGCAGTACTTC
>TRBJ2-5|14|TRBV7-7|TRBD2|few
CASSFPGGEETQYF
TGTGCCAGCAGCTTCCCCGGGGGGGAAGAGACCCAGTACTTC
>TRBJ1-5|15|TRBV29-1|TRBD1|.
CSVASGQGLMEPQHF
TGCAGCGTTGCGTCGGGACAGGGATTGATGGAGCCCCAGCATTTT
>TRBJ1-3|16|TRBV10-3|.|.
CAISEYGVSSGNTIYF
TGTGCCATCAGTGAGTACGGGGTGAGCTCTGGAAACACCATATATTTT
>TRBJ2-5|15|TRBV9|.|.
CASSARDSLQETQYF
TGTGCCAGCAGCGCCCGGGACTCCCTACAAGAGACCCAGTACTTC
>TRBJ1-5|17|TRBV18|TRBD1|.
CASSPPPGQGPYQPQHF
TGTGCCAGCTCACCACCGCCGGGACAGGGTCCCTATCAGCCCCAGCATTTT
>TRBJ2-7|14|TRBV27|.|once
CASSPRGTIYEQYF
TGTGCCAGCAGTCCTCGTGGGACAATCTACGAGCAGTACTTC
>TRBJ1-2|13|TRBV5-1|.|.
CARSTGVNYGYTF
TGCGCCAGGTCCACCGGGGTAAACTATGGCTACACCTTC
>TRBJ2-7|14|TRBV19|.|.
CASSTAGTSYEQYF
TGTGCCAGTAGTACGGCAGGGACTTCCTACGAGCAGTACTTC
>TRBJ2-3|13|TRBV5-1|.|.
CASSLEGEDTQYF
TGCGCCAGCAGCTTGGAGGGGGAAGATACGCAGTATTTT
>TRBJ2-3|12|TRBV6-1|.|.
CASLGDTDTQYF
TGTGCCAGCCTTGGGGACACAGATACGCAGTATTTT
>TRBJ1-1|15|TRBV9|.|few
CASSVVERSNTEAFF
TGTGCCAGCAGCGTAGTGGAGAGATCGAACACTGAAGCTTTCTTT
>TRBJ2-1|16|TRBV11-3|.|.
CASSLGVGRSYNEQFF
TGTGCCAGCAGCTTAGGGGTGGGGCGCTCCTACAATGAGCAGTTCTTC
>TRBJ2-1|16|TRBV5-1|TRBD2|.
CASSTTSGTGWAEQFF
TGCGCCAGCAGCACAACTAGCGGGACGGGGTGGGCTGAGCAGTTCTTC
>TRBJ2-2|15|TRBV5-4|TRBD1|.
CASSYRDREPGELFF
TGTGCCAGCAGTTACCGGGACAGGGAACCCGGGGAGCTGTTTTTT